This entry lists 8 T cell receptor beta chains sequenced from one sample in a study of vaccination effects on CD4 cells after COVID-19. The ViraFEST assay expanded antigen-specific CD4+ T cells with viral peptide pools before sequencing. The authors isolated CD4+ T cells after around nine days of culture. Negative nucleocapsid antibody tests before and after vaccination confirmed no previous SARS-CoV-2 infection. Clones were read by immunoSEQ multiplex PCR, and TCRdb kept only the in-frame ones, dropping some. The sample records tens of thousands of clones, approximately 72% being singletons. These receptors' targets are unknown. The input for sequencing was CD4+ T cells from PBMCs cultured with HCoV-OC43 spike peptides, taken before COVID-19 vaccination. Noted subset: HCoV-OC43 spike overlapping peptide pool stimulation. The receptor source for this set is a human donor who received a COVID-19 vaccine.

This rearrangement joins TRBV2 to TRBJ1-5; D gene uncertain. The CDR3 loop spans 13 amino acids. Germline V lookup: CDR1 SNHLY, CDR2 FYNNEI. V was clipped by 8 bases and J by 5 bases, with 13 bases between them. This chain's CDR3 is CASSQFLDQPQHF. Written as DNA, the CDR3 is TGTGCCAGCTCGCAATTCCTGGATCAGCCCCAGCATTTT.

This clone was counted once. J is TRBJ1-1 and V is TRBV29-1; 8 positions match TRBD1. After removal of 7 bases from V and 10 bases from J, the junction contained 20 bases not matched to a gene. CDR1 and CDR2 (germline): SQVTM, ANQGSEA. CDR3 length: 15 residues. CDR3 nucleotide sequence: TGCAGCGCAACGGGACAGGTGGGGACTCAGTCAGGAGCTTTCTTT. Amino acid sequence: CSATGQVGTQSGAFF.

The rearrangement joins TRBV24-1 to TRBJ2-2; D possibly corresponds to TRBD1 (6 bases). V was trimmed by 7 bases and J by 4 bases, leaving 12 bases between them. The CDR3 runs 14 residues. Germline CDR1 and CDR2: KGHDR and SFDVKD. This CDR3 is CATSEAGATGELFF. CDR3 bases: TGTGCCACCAGCGAGGCAGGGGCCACCGGGGAGCTGTTTTTT.

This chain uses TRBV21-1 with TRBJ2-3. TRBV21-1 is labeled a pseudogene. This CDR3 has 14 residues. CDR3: CASSNGGKGDTQYF. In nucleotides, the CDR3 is TGTGCCAGCAGCAATGGTGGCAAAGGGGATACGCAGTATTTT.

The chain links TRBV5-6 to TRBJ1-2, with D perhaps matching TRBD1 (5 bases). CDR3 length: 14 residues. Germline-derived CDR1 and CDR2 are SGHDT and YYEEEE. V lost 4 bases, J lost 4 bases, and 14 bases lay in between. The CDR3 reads CASSPMGPPYGYTF. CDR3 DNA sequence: TGTGCCAGCAGCCCCATGGGGCCTCCCTATGGCTACACCTTC.

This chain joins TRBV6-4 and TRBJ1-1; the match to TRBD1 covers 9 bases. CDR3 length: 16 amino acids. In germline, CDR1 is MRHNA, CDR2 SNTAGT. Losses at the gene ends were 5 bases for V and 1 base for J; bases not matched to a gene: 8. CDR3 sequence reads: CASSFTGGGQNTEAFF. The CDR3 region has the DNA TGTGCCAGCAGTTTTACAGGGGGCGGACAGAACACTGAAGCTTTCTTT.

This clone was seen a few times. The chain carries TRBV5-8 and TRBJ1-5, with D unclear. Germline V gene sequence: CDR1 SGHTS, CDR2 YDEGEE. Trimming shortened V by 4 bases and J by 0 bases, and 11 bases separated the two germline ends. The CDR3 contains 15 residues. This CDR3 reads CASSPRTVSNQPQHF. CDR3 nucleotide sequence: TGTGCCAGCAGCCCGCGGACTGTTAGCAATCAGCCCCAGCATTTT.

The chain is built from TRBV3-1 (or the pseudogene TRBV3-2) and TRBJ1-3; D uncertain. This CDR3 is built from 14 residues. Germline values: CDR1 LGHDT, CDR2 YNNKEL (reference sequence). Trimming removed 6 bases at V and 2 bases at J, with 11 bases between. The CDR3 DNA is TGTGCCAGCAGGTTAGGAGGGACTGGAAACACCATATATTTT. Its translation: CASRLGGTGNTIYF.